The clone carrying this TCR beta chain was counted only a few times. The assay was immunoSEQ multiplex PCR, and TCRdb's table has in-frame clones only and misses some. The sample records about 480,000 clones, roughly 87% being singletons. These data come from a study of blood T cell repertoires in COVID-19. Trimming pared 5 bases from V and 2 bases from J, leaving 9 bases between. Per germline, CDR1 LGHNA and CDR2 YNFKEQ. This CDR3 comprises 14 residues. Input material: peripheral blood. The chain carries TRBV4-2 and TRBJ2-2; D perhaps matches TRBD1 (6 bases). This receptor was taken from a young man with COVID-19, enrolled during active disease. The CDR3 loop is CASSTDRNTGELFF. CDR3 bases: TGTGCCAGCAGCACGGACAGAAACACCGGGGAGCTGTTTTTT.